The 5 T cell receptor beta chains listed next were all sequenced from one sample in a study of cytomegalovirus exposure and HLA in healthy donors. The study ran its PCR with 60 Vbeta and 13 Jbeta primers. Sequencing was performed with immunoSEQ multiplex PCR; in TCRdb, only in-frame clones are kept and a portion is missing. Among about 120,000 clones listed, over 60% were seen once. Sequencing was carried out using PBMCs. These receptors came from a young man in good health and CMV-seropositive.

For the CDR3, the DNA is TGTGCCAGCAGAAAACAACAGGGGACCCAAACCAAAAACACCATATATTTT. It encodes CASRKQQGTQTKNTIYF. The chain combines TRBV28 with TRBJ1-3, with 7 bases lining up with TRBD1. Germline lookup yields CDR1 MDHEN and CDR2 SYDVKM. V shed 6 bases and J 6 bases; nucleotides not matched to a gene: 17. CDR3 length: 17 amino acids.

The chain recombines TRBV6-6 with TRBJ2-3, with no clear D. The CDR3 loop spans 16 amino acids. Germline values: CDR1 MNHNY, CDR2 SVGAGI (reference sequence). The V gene lost 7 bases and the J gene lost 4 bases, with 21 bases spanning the gap. CDR3 bases: TGTGCCAGCAATTTACTCGTGACGGCAGGCCCAGATACGCAGTATTTT. Translation gives CASNLLVTAGPDTQYF.

This chain links TRBV7-9 with TRBJ1-2; 7 bases map to TRBD1. From germline, CDR1 is SEHNR and CDR2 FQNEAQ (reference sequence). The CDR3 is 13 residues long. The J segment lost 4 bases and the V segment lost 1 base, leaving 0 bases of the junction unmatched. The CDR3 nucleotides read TGTGCCAGCAGCTTAGGGACAGGCTATGGCTACACCTTC. The encoded protein is CASSLGTGYGYTF.

The rearrangement joins TRBV25-1 to TRBJ1-1; maybe TRBD1 (5 bases). V lost 2 bases, J lost 5 bases, and 12 bases lay in between. This CDR3 is built from 14 residues. The V gene's germline CDR1 is MGHDK and CDR2 SYGVNS. CDR3: CASSEPGGGTEAFF. The CDR3 DNA is TGTGCCAGCAGTGAACCGGGGGGTGGGACTGAAGCTTTCTTT.

This clone was observed a handful of times. This chain links TRBV5-8 with TRBJ1-6; D is ambiguous. Germline V gene sequence: CDR1 SGHTS, CDR2 YDEGEE. V lost 4 bases, J lost 8 bases, and 10 bases lay in between. CDR3 size: 13 residues. The DNA of the CDR3 is TGTGCCAGCAGCGCACGTGGGCATTCACCCCTCCACTTT. This translates into CASSARGHSPLHF.